This T cell receptor (beta chain) was sequenced during a study of patients and donors after allogeneic stem cell transplantation. TCRdb fed the RT-PCR reads into MiXCR, producing one record per CDR3 protein. The table lists approximately 60,000 distinct CDR3 sequences, about an eighth of them singletons. The junction had 14 bases not matched to a gene; V was cut back by 0 bases and J by 10 bases. CDR1 and CDR2 from the germline V gene are DFQATT and SNEGSKA (reference sequence). CDR3 length: 17 residues. The receptor's source is a human donor who was either an allogeneic HSCT recipient or a stem cell or donor lymphocyte infusion donor (not recorded which). It is not recorded whose cells these are; they may come from a transplant donor. Source material: blood, either unsorted or a sorted T cell fraction (not recorded which). The chain has TRBV20-1 and TRBJ2-3, with 12 bases matching TRBD2. CDR3 bases: TGCAGTGCTAGAGATCGACTAGCGGGGGTCCCTAGAGTTGCGCAGTATTTT. Translating it yields CSARDRLAGVPRVAQYF.